This TCR beta chain appears in the sequencing data of a study of OX40 agonist ivuxolimab in advanced cancers. The CDR3 is 16 amino acids. The V end lost 2 bases, the J end lost 1 base, and 14 bases lay between the germline ends. Germline CDR1 and CDR2: LNHNV and YYDKDF (reference sequence). Produced via immunoSEQ multiplex PCR; TCRdb's table is partial and in-frame only. The sample contains about 74,000 clones, 70% to 85% of which appear only once. The chain carries TRBV15 and TRBJ2-5; TRBD2 might be the D (6 bases). This TCR was sampled from an adult with an advanced solid tumor such as melanoma, head and neck, liver or kidney cancer. The sequencing used CD4+ or CD8+ T cells sorted from blood, collected in a trial of the OX40 agonist ivuxolimab. The CDR3 DNA follows: TGTGCCACCAGCAGACCCTCTAGCGAGGGCCAAGAGACCCAGTACTTC. Translating gives CATSRPSSEGQETQYF.